This passage covers 9 T cell receptor beta chains from one sample sequenced in a study of T cell responses to AZD1222 COVID-19 vaccine. The data were produced by immunoSEQ multiplex PCR, yet TCRdb's version contains in-frame clones alone and is incomplete. The sample records approximately 120,000 clones, approximately 85% being singletons. The sample here was peripheral blood, taken on day 0 of MenACWY control vaccination. These receptors all stem from an adult in good health.

This clone occurred a few times. This chain uses TRBV24-1 with TRBJ2-7, with unresolved D. Germline loops: CDR1 KGHDR, CDR2 SFDVKD. V was trimmed by 7 bases and J by 5 bases, leaving 14 bases between them. This CDR3 comprises 13 residues. CDR3 protein: CATSPGVGDEQYF. CDR3 bases: TGTGCCACCAGCCCTGGAGTAGGCGACGAGCAGTACTTC.

This clone was detected ten times or more. The J gene is TRBJ1-6, the V gene TRBV3-1 (or the pseudogene TRBV3-2); TRBD1 aligns across 8 bases. J gave up 9 bases and V 8 bases, and 9 bases lay outside the gene matches. There are 14 residues in the CDR3. The germline V gene encodes CDR1 LGHDT and CDR2 YNNKEL (reference sequence). The CDR3 region is CASAPGTGGSPLHF. Here the CDR3 DNA reads TGTGCCAGCGCCCCGGGTACAGGGGGTTCACCCCTCCACTTT.

The J gene is TRBJ1-1, the V gene TRBV10-3; no definite D call. The CDR3 sequence is 12 residues long. With 3 bases removed from V and 1 base from J, the gap between germline ends came to 3 bases. Germline CDR1 reads ENHRY; CDR2 reads SYGVKD. Written as DNA, the CDR3 is TGTGCCATCAGTGACCAGAACACTGAAGCTTTCTTT. Its protein is CAISDQNTEAFF.

J is TRBJ1-1 and V is TRBV6-5; D gene unclear. This CDR3 has 13 residues. In germline, CDR1 is MNHEY, CDR2 SVGAGI. Deletions cut 2 bases from V and 1 base from J, with 5 bases between. In DNA, the CDR3 is TGTGCCAGCAGTTACCCAGGGAACACTGAAGCTTTCTTT. This encodes CASSYPGNTEAFF.

The chain carries TRBV9 and TRBJ1-1, with D maybe TRBD1 (5 bases). Trimming left V 4 bases short and J 6 bases short, with 13 bases between. The length of the CDR3 is 13 residues. Germline CDR1 reads SGDLS; CDR2 reads YYNGEE. In DNA, the CDR3 is TGTGCCAGCAGCACCGGAGGGGTCGCTGAAGCTTTCTTT. The encoded protein is CASSTGGVAEAFF.

The chain employs TRBV4-2 and TRBJ1-4, with D possibly being TRBD1 (6 bases). Looked up from germline, CDR1 is LGHNA and CDR2 is YNFKEQ. Deletions cut 0 bases from V and 10 bases from J, with 18 bases between. The length of the CDR3 is 16 residues. The CDR3 region is CASSQEGGPSPGKLFF. Written as DNA, the CDR3 is TGTGCCAGCAGCCAAGAAGGGGGACCGAGTCCGGGAAAACTGTTTTTT.

This chain uses TRBV7-3 with TRBJ2-5, with 8 bases matching TRBD2. CDR1 and CDR2 from the germline V gene are SGHTA and FQGTGA. The CDR3 spans 13 residues. Unmatched junction bases numbered 3, after V lost 6 bases and J lost 3 bases. CDR3 loop: CASSLSGEETQYF. The CDR3 coding sequence is TGTGCCAGCAGTCTTAGCGGGGAAGAGACCCAGTACTTC.

The chain recombines TRBV9 with TRBJ1-3; tentatively, D is TRBD1 (5 bases). Germline CDR1 and CDR2: SGDLS and YYNGEE. The CDR3 loop spans 17 amino acids. The V gene lost 0 bases and the J gene lost 0 bases, with 13 bases spanning the gap. CDR3 DNA sequence: TGTGCCAGCAGCGTAGCCGGGGAGGGACGCTCTGGAAACACCATATATTTT. Translated: CASSVAGEGRSGNTIYF.

The chain uses TRBV27 and TRBJ2-5, with 10 bases that match TRBD1. The germline V gene has CDR1 MNHEY and CDR2 SMNVEV (reference sequence). Trimming removed 1 base from V and 3 bases from J; junction bases left unmatched: 2. The CDR3 totals 15 residues. Written as DNA, the CDR3 is TGTGCCAGCAGTTTATGGGGGACAGGGGAAGAGACCCAGTACTTC. It specifies CASSLWGTGEETQYF.